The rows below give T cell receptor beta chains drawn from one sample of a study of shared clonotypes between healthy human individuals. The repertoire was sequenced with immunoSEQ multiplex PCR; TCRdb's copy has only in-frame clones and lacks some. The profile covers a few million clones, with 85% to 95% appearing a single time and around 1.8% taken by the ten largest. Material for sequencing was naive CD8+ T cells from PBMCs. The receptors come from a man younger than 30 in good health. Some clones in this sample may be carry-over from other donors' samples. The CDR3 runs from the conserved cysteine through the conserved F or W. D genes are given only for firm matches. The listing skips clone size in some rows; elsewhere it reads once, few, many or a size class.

CASSFKAPLAYEQYF TGTGCCAGCAGTTTCAAGGCCCCTTTGGCCTACGAGCAGTACTTC TRBJ2-7 15 TRBV27 - -
CATRPDSGANVLTF TGTGCCACCAGGCCGGACTCTGGGGCCAACGTCCTGACTTTC TRBJ2-6 14 TRBV5-4 - -
CAWSFSPGLAGDSYNEQFF TGTGCCTGGAGTTTCTCACCGGGACTAGCGGGAGACTCCTACAATGAGCAGTTCTTC TRBJ2-1 19 TRBV30 TRBD2 -
CASSPDSEETQYF TGCGCCAGCAGCCCGGACTCAGAAGAGACCCAGTACTTC TRBJ2-5 13 TRBV4-1 - -
CASSLGTRYEQYF TGTGCCAGCAGTTTGGGGACGCGCTACGAGCAGTACTTC TRBJ2-7 13 TRBV27 - -
CASSPKLAGGRYEQYF TGTGCCAGCAGTCCCAAACTAGCGGGAGGCCGATACGAGCAGTACTTC TRBJ2-7 16 TRBV28 TRBD2 once
CASSYSGGRARETQYF TGTGCCAGCAGTTACTCCGGCGGGAGAGCCAGGGAGACCCAGTACTTC TRBJ2-5 16 TRBV6-5 TRBD2 -
CATSRDAPSGLSAGYEQYF TGTGCCACCAGCAGAGATGCCCCCTCGGGTCTTAGCGCGGGCTACGAGCAGTACTTC TRBJ2-7 19 TRBV15 - -
CASTGLAEATDTQYF TGTGCCAGCACGGGACTAGCGGAGGCCACAGATACGCAGTATTTT TRBJ2-3 15 TRBV6-5 TRBD2 -
CASTSGAGGSYGYTF TGTGCCAGCACCTCTGGAGCCGGGGGCAGCTATGGCTACACCTTC TRBJ1-2 15 TRBV2 - -
CASSTGQGAFADTQYF TGCGCCAGCAGCACGGGACAGGGGGCGTTCGCAGATACGCAGTATTTT TRBJ2-3 16 TRBV5-1 TRBD1 -
CASSLGFGYSYEQYF TGCGCCAGCAGCTTGGGGTTCGGCTACTCCTACGAGCAGTACTTC TRBJ2-7 15 TRBV5-1 - -
CASSEQGVSGNEQFF TGTGCCAGCAGCGAACAGGGGGTTTCAGGTAATGAGCAGTTCTTC TRBJ2-1 15 TRBV9 TRBD1 -
CASSLTLNTEAFF TGTGCCAGCAGCTTGACCTTGAACACTGAAGCTTTCTTT TRBJ1-1 13 TRBV7-7 - -
CASSLIGKGLESGANVLTF TGTGCCAGCAGCTTGATTGGCAAGGGGCTAGAGTCTGGGGCCAACGTCCTGACTTTC TRBJ2-6 19 TRBV7-9 - few
CASSYRARLGNEQFF TGTGCCAGCAGTTACCGGGCGAGGTTAGGAAATGAGCAGTTCTTC TRBJ2-1 15 TRBV27 - -
CASSVDGSAYEQYF TGTGCCAGCAGCGTAGACGGGAGCGCCTACGAGCAGTACTTC TRBJ2-7 14 TRBV9 - -
CAWSPGTLSYEQYF TGTGCCTGGAGCCCCGGGACCCTCTCCTACGAGCAGTACTTC TRBJ2-7 14 TRBV30 - -
CASSDPMTDTRLGGSYEQYF TGTGCCAGCAGCGACCCTATGACAGATACTCGACTAGGGGGGTCCTACGAGCAGTACTTC TRBJ2-7 20 TRBV7-6 - -
CASSIWGNRNEQFF TGTGCCAGTAGTATCTGGGGGAATAGAAATGAGCAGTTCTTC TRBJ2-1 14 TRBV19 - -
CASSSVRGLSRSVEQYF TGTGCCAGCAGTTCCGTAAGGGGGCTCAGCCGAAGTGTGGAGCAGTACTTC TRBJ2-7 17 TRBV28 TRBD1 once
CASSSYQGALSLGGELFF TGTGCCAGCAGCTCCTACCAGGGGGCGCTGAGCTTGGGCGGGGAGCTGTTTTTT TRBJ2-2 18 TRBV7-9 TRBD1 -
CASRTYRGRQVNEQFF TGTGCCAGCAGGACCTACAGGGGGCGCCAGGTAAATGAGCAGTTCTTC TRBJ2-1 16 TRBV28 TRBD1 once
CASSRAGGAYNEQFF TGTGCCAGCAGTAGGGCGGGTGGAGCCTACAATGAGCAGTTCTTC TRBJ2-1 15 TRBV2 - once
CASSNPGATNEKLFF TGTGCCAGTAGTAACCCAGGGGCAACTAATGAAAAACTGTTTTTT TRBJ1-4 15 TRBV19 - -
CASSGAGYRDTDTQYF TGTGCCAGCAGCGGAGCGGGTTATCGAGACACAGATACGCAGTATTTT TRBJ2-3 16 TRBV11-2 - -
CASLTRTGANTGELFF TGTGCCAGCCTAACGAGGACAGGGGCAAACACCGGGGAGCTGTTTTTT TRBJ2-2 16 TRBV27 TRBD1 -
CASSLGPGTYNEQFF TGTGCCAGCAGCTTGGGGCCGGGGACTTACAATGAGCAGTTCTTC TRBJ2-1 15 TRBV5-4 - -
CASSPFAGTGELFF TGTGCCAGCAGTCCCTTCGCCGGAACCGGGGAGCTGTTTTTT TRBJ2-2 14 TRBV6-6 - -
CASSPYQGDTQYF TGCGCCAGCAGCCCCTACCAGGGGGATACGCAGTATTTT TRBJ2-3 13 TRBV4-3 - -
CASSSGSDIQYF TGTGCCAGCAGCTCGGGTTCGGACATTCAGTACTTC TRBJ2-4 12 TRBV7-9 - -
CASSLAGRSSYNEQFF TGCGCCAGCAGCTTGGCTGGGCGCAGCTCCTACAATGAGCAGTTCTTC TRBJ2-1 16 TRBV5-1 - -